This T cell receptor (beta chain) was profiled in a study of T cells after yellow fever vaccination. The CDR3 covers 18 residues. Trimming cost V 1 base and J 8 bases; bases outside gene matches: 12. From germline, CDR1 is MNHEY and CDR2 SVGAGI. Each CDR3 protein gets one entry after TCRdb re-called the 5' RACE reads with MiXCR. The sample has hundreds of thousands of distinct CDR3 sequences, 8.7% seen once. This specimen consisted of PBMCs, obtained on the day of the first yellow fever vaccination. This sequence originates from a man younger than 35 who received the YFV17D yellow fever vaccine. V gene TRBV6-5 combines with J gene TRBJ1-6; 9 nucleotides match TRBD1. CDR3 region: CASSYFLLQGAFDSPLHF. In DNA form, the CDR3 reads TGTGCCAGCAGTTACTTCCTTTTACAGGGGGCATTTGATTCACCCCTCCACTTT.